Sequencing of this T cell receptor beta chain was carried out in a study of T cell responses to AZD1222 COVID-19 vaccine. The wider study: Analyses pooled second doses at about 4 or about 12 weeks.

Clones were sequenced by immunoSEQ multiplex PCR, and TCRdb holds only the in-frame ones, with some missing. This table has 140,000 to 150,000 clones, 90% to 95% appearing once. As for this clone: Its antigen remains unidentified.

V trimming: 6 bases; J trimming: 6 bases; junction bases outside the gene matches: 6. The CDR3 is 14 amino acids. The germline V gene encodes CDR1 MNHEY and CDR2 SVGEGT. Study results and caveats: Unmutated variant regions are reportedly the target of nearly half of TCRs that are spike-specific.

V is TRBV6-2 or TRBV6-3 and J is TRBJ2-2, with TRBD1 matching 8 bases. The sequencing here drew on peripheral blood, taken on day 0 of AZD1222 vaccination. The sequence was obtained from an adult in good health. The CDR3 nucleotides are TGTGCCAGCAGCCCGGACAGGGTCGCCGGGGAGCTGTTTTTT. Translated: CASSPDRVAGELFF.